Listed here are 10 T cell receptor beta chains from one sample, sequenced in a study of blood T cell repertoires in COVID-19. The protocol was immunoSEQ multiplex PCR, while the TCRdb copy is restricted to in-frame clones and leaves out a portion. This table has about 59,000 clones, around 90% appearing once. Sequenced sample: peripheral blood. These receptors were obtained from an elderly man with acute or convalescent COVID-19.

This chain links TRBV24-1 with TRBJ2-1, with D possibly matching TRBD2 (5 bases). The germline gives CDR1 KGHDR, CDR2 SFDVKD. Trimming took off 3 bases at V and 9 bases at J, with 17 bases between the two ends. The CDR3 has 15 amino acids. Here the CDR3 reads CATSDTVRRQGEQFF. Here the CDR3 DNA reads TGTGCCACCAGTGATACGGTTCGGAGGCAAGGTGAGCAGTTCTTC.

This sequence joins TRBV19 and TRBJ2-7; a possible D gene is TRBD2 (5 bases). The CDR3 loop spans 12 amino acids. V dropped 5 bases and J dropped 1 base, with 6 bases sitting between them. The germline gives CDR1 LNHDA, CDR2 SQIVND (reference sequence). The CDR3 region is CASSSGSYEQYF. CDR3 nucleotide sequence: TGTGCCAGTAGTTCGGGATCCTACGAGCAGTACTTC.

The chain recombines TRBV5-6 with TRBJ2-5; a weak D match, TRBD2 (6 bases). CDR3 length equals 16 residues. V lost 5 bases and J 0 bases, leaving 17 bases between the germline ends. Per the germline V gene, CDR1 is SGHDT and CDR2 is YYEEEE. CDR3 protein: CASRFFGRGHQETQYF. CDR3 in DNA: TGTGCCAGCAGGTTTTTTGGGCGGGGCCACCAAGAGACCCAGTACTTC.

This clone appeared a few times. CDR3 bases: TGTGCCAGCAGCCGGAGCCAGGAGACCCAGTACTTC. Residues: CASSRSQETQYF. The V call is TRBV14, the J call TRBJ2-5; D is uncertain. The CDR3 runs 12 residues. Deletions cut 4 bases from V and 5 bases from J, with 8 bases between. Germline values: CDR1 SGHDN, CDR2 FVKESK.

The chain recombines TRBV28 with TRBJ1-2; no firm D call. This CDR3 comprises 14 residues. From germline, CDR1 is MDHEN and CDR2 SYDVKM. V shed 1 base and J shed 3 bases, with 9 bases lying between them. CDR3 region: CASSLYGGDYGYTF. CDR3 DNA sequence: TGTGCCAGCAGTTTATACGGCGGGGACTATGGCTACACCTTC.

This clone was seen more than once but under ten times. The V gene is TRBV5-1, the J gene TRBJ1-1; D call uncertain. The germline V gene encodes CDR1 SGHRS and CDR2 YFSETQ. Trimming stripped 0 bases from V and 2 bases from J, with 8 bases between. The length of the CDR3 is 14 residues. The CDR3 is CASSLDRRNTEAFF. CDR3 sequence (DNA): TGCGCCAGCAGCTTGGACAGAAGAAACACTGAAGCTTTCTTT.

The J gene is TRBJ2-5, the V gene TRBV7-3, with D perhaps matching TRBD2 (5 bases). Germline lookup yields CDR1 SGHTA and CDR2 FQGTGA. The CDR3 contains 14 residues. V gave up 2 bases and J gave up 2 bases, with 9 bases separating them. The CDR3 coding sequence is TGTGCCAGCAGCTTATTCGGGGAACAAGAGACCCAGTACTTC. Its translation: CASSLFGEQETQYF.

The chain employs TRBV5-8 and TRBJ1-1, with TRBD1 identical over 7 bases. The CDR3 has 15 residues. The junction had 6 bases not matched to a gene; V was cut back by 4 bases and J by 0 bases. CDR1 is SGHTS, CDR2 YDEGEE, per germline. Written as DNA, the CDR3 is TGTGCCAGCAGCATTTACAGGGGAGTGAACACTGAAGCTTTCTTT. It codes for CASSIYRGVNTEAFF.

V is TRBV6-2 or TRBV6-3 and J is TRBJ1-1; possible D gene TRBD1, 5 bases. CDR1 is MNHEY and CDR2 is SVGEGT in the germline V gene. Trimming stripped 6 bases from V and 10 bases from J, with 30 bases between. The CDR3 covers 17 residues. As DNA, the CDR3 is TGTGCCAGCAGCCCCCTGGCAGGGTTCGAACCGTCGGGAGGAGCTTTCTTT. This gives the protein CASSPLAGFEPSGGAFF.

The chain uses TRBV6-5 and TRBJ1-2; 9 nucleotides agree with TRBD1. The V gene's germline CDR1 is MNHEY and CDR2 SVGAGI. Germline trimming cut 0 bases from V and 3 bases from J; bases unmatched to any gene: 5. The CDR3 totals 16 residues. CDR3 region: CASSYSATGGDYGYTF. In DNA form, the CDR3 reads TGTGCCAGCAGTTACTCAGCCACAGGGGGCGACTATGGCTACACCTTC.